The clone carrying this T cell receptor beta chain was picked up many times. The antigen remains undetermined. The data stem from a study of prognosis after radiotherapy for stage I lung cancer. Study-wide background: Stage I non-small cell lung cancer patients, who were enrolled in Nanjing, China, joined the cohort between April 2018 and January 2019. No patient received concurrent therapy with stereotactic body radiotherapy. Overall study results and limits: It was reported that patients with metastases and those without them differed in TRBV and TRBJ gene usage.

CT and PET/CT showed node-negative disease in all patients, none of whom had received prior chemotherapy or radiotherapy or had other malignancies. Germline CDR1 reads SGHTA; CDR2 reads FQGNSA. V was shortened by 1 base and J by 8 bases, with 9 bases between the two germline ends. The CDR3 totals 13 residues. Genomic DNA provided the template from which TCR beta CDR3 was amplified by two-round multiplex PCR. The use of primers specific to each TRBV and TRBJ gene characterized first-round PCR. TCRdb independently ran MiXCR on the multiplex PCR reads; one entry per CDR3 protein. The sample yields tens of thousands of distinct CDR3 sequences, over 30% seen once.

This chain joins TRBV7-2 and TRBJ2-1, with a possible D match to TRBD2 (6 bases). The origin of this receptor is a donor over 45 with non-small cell lung cancer. Here the sequenced sample was PBMCs, taken before or after stereotactic body radiation therapy (not recorded which). The CDR3 loop is CASSLGLAYEQFF. CDR3 DNA: TGTGCCAGCAGCTTAGGCCTAGCGTATGAGCAGTTCTTC.